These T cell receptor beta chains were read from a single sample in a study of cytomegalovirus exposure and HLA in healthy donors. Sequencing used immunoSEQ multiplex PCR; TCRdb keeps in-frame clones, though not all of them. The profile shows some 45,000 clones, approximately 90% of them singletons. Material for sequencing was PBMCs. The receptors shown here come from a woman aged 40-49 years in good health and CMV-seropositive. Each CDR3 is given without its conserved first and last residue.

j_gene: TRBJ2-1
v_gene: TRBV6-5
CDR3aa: ASGFSGTGIDEQF

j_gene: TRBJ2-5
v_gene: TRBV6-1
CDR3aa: ASSRLDREETQY

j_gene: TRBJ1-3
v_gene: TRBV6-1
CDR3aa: ASSEYYVGADTIY

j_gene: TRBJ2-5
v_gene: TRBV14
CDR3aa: ASSQDLRETQY

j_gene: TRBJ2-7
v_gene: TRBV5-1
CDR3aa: ASSSSGDSYEQY

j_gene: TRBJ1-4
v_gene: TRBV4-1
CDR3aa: ASSQAWGGGEKLF

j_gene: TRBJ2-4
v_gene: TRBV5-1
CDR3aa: ASSLQVDAKNIQY

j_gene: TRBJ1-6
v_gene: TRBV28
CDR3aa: ASTLQGARRYSPLH

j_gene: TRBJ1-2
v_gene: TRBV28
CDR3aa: ASSSRRRYGYT

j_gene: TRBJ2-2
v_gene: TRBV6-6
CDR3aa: ASKASGGTGELF

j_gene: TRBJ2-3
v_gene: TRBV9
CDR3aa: ASSARDYTDTQY

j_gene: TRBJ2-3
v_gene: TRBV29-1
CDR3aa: SVEAPGFKTDTQY

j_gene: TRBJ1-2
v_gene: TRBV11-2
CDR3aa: ASSFNRFYT

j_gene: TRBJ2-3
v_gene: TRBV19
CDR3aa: ASRPDRNTDTQY

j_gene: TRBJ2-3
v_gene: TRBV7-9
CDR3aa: ASGWTGGVDTQY

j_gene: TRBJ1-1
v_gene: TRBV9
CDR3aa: ASRPGQGASPEAF

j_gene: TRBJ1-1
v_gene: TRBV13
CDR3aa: ASSRTGDFEAF

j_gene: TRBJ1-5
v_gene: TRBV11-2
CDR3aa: ASSAGGKHQPQH

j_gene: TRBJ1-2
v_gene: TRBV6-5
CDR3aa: ASSGGGMGYT

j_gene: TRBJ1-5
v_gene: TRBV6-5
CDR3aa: ASRTGASNQPQH

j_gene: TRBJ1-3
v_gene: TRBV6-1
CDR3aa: ASSQISGNTIY

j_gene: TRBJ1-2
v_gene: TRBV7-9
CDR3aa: ASSSRGILLGYT

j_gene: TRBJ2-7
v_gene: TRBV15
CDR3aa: ATTGQGGPYEQY

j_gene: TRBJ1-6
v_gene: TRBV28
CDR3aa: ASSLWTGQSINSPLH

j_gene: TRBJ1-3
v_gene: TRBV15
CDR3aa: ATSSGTGGGSGNTIY

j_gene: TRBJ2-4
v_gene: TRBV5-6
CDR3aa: ASSLRTSGGEGLNIQY

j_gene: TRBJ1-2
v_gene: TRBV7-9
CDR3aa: ASSLAGGTGFGYT

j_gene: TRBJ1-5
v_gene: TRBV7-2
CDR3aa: ASSQYGGTQPQH

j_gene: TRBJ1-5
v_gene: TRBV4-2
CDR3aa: ASSQTSDQPQH

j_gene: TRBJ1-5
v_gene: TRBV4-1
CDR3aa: ASSQGRGQGADQPQH

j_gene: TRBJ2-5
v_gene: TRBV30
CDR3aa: AWIGANQETQY

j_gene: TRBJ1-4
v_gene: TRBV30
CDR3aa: AWNPTGNDEKLF

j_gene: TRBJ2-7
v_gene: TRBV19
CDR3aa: ASSRAGGNYEQY

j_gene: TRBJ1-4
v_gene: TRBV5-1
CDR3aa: ASSLAPGQPNEKLF

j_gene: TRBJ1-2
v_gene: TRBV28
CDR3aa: ASSGGMNGYT

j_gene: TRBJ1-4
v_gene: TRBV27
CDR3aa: ASSFRGTNEKLF

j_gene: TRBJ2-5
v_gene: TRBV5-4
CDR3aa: ASKRDPQKETQY

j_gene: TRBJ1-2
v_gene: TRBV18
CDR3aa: ASSPFPQNELGYT

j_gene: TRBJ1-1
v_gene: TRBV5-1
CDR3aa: ASRANTDRGAEAF

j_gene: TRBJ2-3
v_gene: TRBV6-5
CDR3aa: ASSYDGIGSGDTQY

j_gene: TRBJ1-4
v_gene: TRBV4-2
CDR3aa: ASSQERGHTNEKLF

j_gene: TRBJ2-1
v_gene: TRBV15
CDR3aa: ATSRGLAGGPNNEQF

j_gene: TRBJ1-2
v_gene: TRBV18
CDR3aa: ASSLGTGVTDGYT

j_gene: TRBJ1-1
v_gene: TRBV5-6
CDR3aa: ASSLIGAGEAF

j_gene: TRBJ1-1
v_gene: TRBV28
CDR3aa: ASSLVAEVNTEAF

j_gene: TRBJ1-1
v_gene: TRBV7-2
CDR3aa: ASSLTLQQNTEAF